This T cell receptor (beta chain) was sequenced during a study of patients and donors after allogeneic stem cell transplantation (TCRdb year 2020). Judged by its sample share, this clonotype qualifies as medium-sized (0.01 to 0.1%). Its specific antigen is unknown. Per-base qualities were not stored, and no clone one base away is much larger. Reading the germline V gene gives CDR1 SGHAT and CDR2 FQNNGV. The junction carries 13 bases between V and J, which are trimmed by 1 base and 7 bases respectively. From cysteine to phenylalanine, the CDR3 is 15 amino acids long. The read is trimmed to its CDR3 DNA, 45 bases read in frame from base 1. Library generation was performed with RT-PCR. Instrument used: NextSeq 550. TCRdb took the public reads, trimmed them with fastp at Q25, ran MiXCR for clone calling and kept in-frame beta chains. Duplicate CDR3 protein sequences are folded into a single record with the most common DNA and genes. In this sample the table shows several thousand distinct CDR3 sequences, approximately 25% of which occur a single time. Around 16% of the sample is in the top ten clones.

The sample consisted of blood, either unsorted or a sorted T cell fraction (not recorded which). The sequence was obtained from a human donor who was either an allogeneic HSCT recipient or a stem cell or donor lymphocyte infusion donor (not recorded which). It is not recorded whose cells these are; they may come from a transplant donor. The sequence is built from TRBV11-2 and TRBJ2-2, with the identity of the D gene unclear. Read as DNA, the sequence is TGTGCCAGCAGCTTAGTATCCCGATCGGGCGGGGAGCTGTTTTTT. Its protein product is CASSLVSRSGGELFF.